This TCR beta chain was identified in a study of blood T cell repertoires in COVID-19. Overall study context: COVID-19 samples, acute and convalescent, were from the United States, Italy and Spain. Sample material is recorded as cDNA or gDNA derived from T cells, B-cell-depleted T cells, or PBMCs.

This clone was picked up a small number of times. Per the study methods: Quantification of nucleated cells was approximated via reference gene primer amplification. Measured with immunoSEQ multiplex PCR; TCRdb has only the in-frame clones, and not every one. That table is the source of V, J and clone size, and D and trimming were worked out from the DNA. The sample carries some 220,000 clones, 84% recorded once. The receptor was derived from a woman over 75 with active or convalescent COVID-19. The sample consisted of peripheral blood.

The DNA for the CDR3 is TGCGCCAGCAGCATTACAGGGTACGGGGATACGCAGTATTTT. Protein product: CASSITGYGDTQYF. V and J are TRBV5-1 and TRBJ2-3; D possibly corresponds to TRBD1 (6 bases). The germline V and J ends were trimmed by 4 bases and 6 bases, with 15 bases remaining between them. CDR3 length equals 14 residues. CDR1 and CDR2 (germline): SGHRS, YFSETQ.